This T cell receptor beta chain was profiled in a study of CD8+CD57+ T cells in acquired aplastic anemia. Both TCR beta VDJ combination and CDR3 sequence profiling were carried out. Genomic DNA was the template for this profiling. TCRdb recomputed calls from the reads with MiXCR, one row per CDR3 protein. The sample comprises fewer than 45,000 distinct CDR3 sequences, roughly 77% of which are singletons, and roughly 22% rests with the top ten. V lost 0 bases, J lost 5 bases, and 7 bases lay in between. Germline CDR1 MNHNS, CDR2 SASEGT. The CDR3 is 13 residues long. In this sample, this clonotype turned up once.

The specimen sequenced was sorted CD4+, CD8+, or CD8+CD57+ T cells (not recorded which) from PBMCs. The rearrangement links TRBV6-1 to TRBJ1-2; D uncertain. The sequence was collected from a human donor in good health, serving as a control. CDR3 coding DNA: TGTGCCAGCAGTGAAGCAGGGCTTTATGGCTACACCTTC. Translation gives CASSEAGLYGYTF.